Listed below are T cell receptor beta chains from one sample, sequenced in a study of blood T cell repertoires in COVID-19. The repertoire was sequenced with immunoSEQ multiplex PCR; TCRdb's copy has only in-frame clones and lacks some. The sample carries a few hundred thousand clones, 89% recorded once. Sequencing was performed on peripheral blood. These receptors were obtained from a woman between 40 and 50 years old who had recovered from COVID-19. The CDR3 runs from the conserved cysteine through the conserved F or W. Each record gives: D gene, V gene, clone size, J gene, CDR3 DNA, CDR3 protein. D genes are given only for firm matches. Where a row states a size, it is once, few, many or the class of an expanded clone; other rows omit it.

>.|TRBV18|.|TRBJ1-2
TGTGCCAGCTCACGCTCGGACAAAAACTATGGCTACACCTTC
CASSRSDKNYGYTF
>.|TRBV18|once|TRBJ2-3
TGTGCCAGCTCACCAAGGGTCGGGATTAGCACAGATACGCAGTATTTT
CASSPRVGISTDTQYF
>.|TRBV28|.|TRBJ2-5
TGTGCCAGCAGTGAGCAAGAGACCCAGTACTTC
CASSEQETQYF
>TRBD1|TRBV10-1|.|TRBJ1-5
TGCGCCAGCAGGGAGACAGGGGGAGGTGGGCCCCAGCATTTT
CASRETGGGGPQHF
>TRBD1|TRBV19|.|TRBJ1-1
TGTGCCAGTAGTCTACGGCCCATGGGACAGTGGAAGATGAACACTGAAGCTTTCTTT
CASSLRPMGQWKMNTEAFF
>.|TRBV11-3|.|TRBJ2-1
TGTGCCAGCAGCCCATTCCTAGGTTCGGGTGAGCAGTTCTTC
CASSPFLGSGEQFF
>TRBD2|TRBV29-1|few|TRBJ2-3
TGCAGCGTTGAAGTAGGTAGCGGGAGTGCAGATACGCAGTATTTT
CSVEVGSGSADTQYF
>.|TRBV14|.|TRBJ1-2
TGTGCCAGCAGCCAGGGCTTCTCTGGCTACACCTTC
CASSQGFSGYTF
>.|TRBV3-1/TRBV3-2|.|TRBJ2-2
TGTGCCAGCAGCCAAGTCGGCAGCGGCGGGGAGCTGTTTTTT
CASSQVGSGGELFF
>TRBD1|TRBV6-6|once|TRBJ1-5
TGTGCCGGAGGGGGCGATCAGCCCCAGCATTTT
CAGGGDQPQHF
>TRBD2|TRBV10-3|.|TRBJ2-7
TGTGCCATCAGTGAGTCTTTTGGTGTGGGGGGGAAGGACTACGAGCAGTACTTC
CAISESFGVGGKDYEQYF
>TRBD1|TRBV28|.|TRBJ2-7
TGTGCCAGCAGCACCGGACAGGGTAGTTCGGAGCAGTACTTC
CASSTGQGSSEQYF
>.|TRBV3-1/TRBV3-2|.|TRBJ2-7
TGTGCCAGCAGCCAAGGCTGGAGGGGCGAGCAGTACTTC
CASSQGWRGEQYF
>TRBD1|TRBV11-2|once|TRBJ2-1
TGTGCCAGCAGCTTAGGACCCGGGACAGGGTACAATGAGCAGTTCTTC
CASSLGPGTGYNEQFF
>.|TRBV19|.|TRBJ2-2
TGTGCCAGTAGTGAGCTAGTTACCACCGGGGAGCTGTTTTTT
CASSELVTTGELFF
>TRBD1|TRBV9|.|TRBJ2-5
TGTGCCAGCAGCGTGGCTACGCGGACAGGGGCCCAAGAGACCCAGTACTTC
CASSVATRTGAQETQYF
>TRBD1|TRBV15|.|TRBJ1-4
TGTGCCACCAGCAGGAGACAGGGGCTAAACGAAAAACTGTTTTTT
CATSRRQGLNEKLFF
>.|TRBV3-1/TRBV3-2|.|TRBJ2-7
TGTGCCAGCAGCCAATTTCGGGGCTCCTACGAGCAGTACTTC
CASSQFRGSYEQYF
>TRBD2|TRBV7-6|once|TRBJ2-3
TGTGCCAGCAGCTTTCTCAGCGGGAGAACAGATACGCAGTATTTT
CASSFLSGRTDTQYF
>.|TRBV28|.|TRBJ2-1
TGTGCCAGCAGTTTGGGTCCAGGGATGACCTACAATGAGCAGTTCTTC
CASSLGPGMTYNEQFF
>.|TRBV30|.|TRBJ1-3
TGTGCCTGGGCGCAGGGGTCTGGAAACACCATATATTTT
CAWAQGSGNTIYF
>.|TRBV30|.|TRBJ1-2
TGTGCCTGGAGTCTAACGGGCTATGGCTACACCTTC
CAWSLTGYGYTF
>.|TRBV5-1|.|TRBJ1-1
TGCGCCAGCAGCCTTGGGGGCCGCACTGAAGCTTTCTTT
CASSLGGRTEAFF
>.|TRBV28|.|TRBJ1-2
TGTGCCAGCAGTGGGGGGAATTGGGACTATGGCTACACCTTC
CASSGGNWDYGYTF
>TRBD2|TRBV28|once|TRBJ2-1
TGTGCCAGCAGTGCGACTAGCGGGGGGGCAGACGAGCAGTTCTTC
CASSATSGGADEQFF
>TRBD1|TRBV15|.|TRBJ1-6
TGTGCCACCAGCAGAGCGGCGGGGACAGGGAATTCACCCCTCCACTTT
CATSRAAGTGNSPLHF
>.|TRBV28|.|TRBJ2-2
TGTGCCAGCAGTACTGGACAGAACACCGGGGAGCTGTTTTTT
CASSTGQNTGELFF
>TRBD2|TRBV27|.|TRBJ2-1
TGTGCCAGCATCCCGGGGGGGCCCAGCAATGAGCAGTTCTTC
CASIPGGPSNEQFF
>.|TRBV3-1/TRBV3-2|few|TRBJ1-6
TGTGCCAGCAGCTCATCAGCTAGGAATTCACCCCTCCACTTT
CASSSSARNSPLHF
>.|TRBV3-1/TRBV3-2|.|TRBJ2-5
TGTGCCAGCAGCCAAAATTCAGGGCGAAAAGAGACCCAGTACTTC
CASSQNSGRKETQYF
>TRBD1|TRBV9|.|TRBJ1-4
TGTGCCAGCAGCGTAGGACAGGGAGGAGAAAAACTGTTTTTT
CASSVGQGGEKLFF
>.|TRBV21-1|.|TRBJ1-6
TGTGCCAGCAGCAAAGTTGGACAGGGAGGCGATTCACCCCTCCACTTT
CASSKVGQGGDSPLHF
>.|TRBV5-1|.|TRBJ2-1
TGCGCCAGCAGCTTGGAACAATTCTCCTACAATGAGCAGTTCTTC
CASSLEQFSYNEQFF
>TRBD1|TRBV19|.|TRBJ1-6
TGTGCCAGTAGTATATCAGGACAGGGGAATTCACCCCTCCACTTT
CASSISGQGNSPLHF
>.|TRBV19|.|TRBJ2-3
TGTGCCAGCACCAGGGGGGCGATGGGCACAGATACGCAGTATTTT
CASTRGAMGTDTQYF
>TRBD2|TRBV20-1|.|TRBJ2-7
TGCAGTGCTAGTGGCGGGGGGGCTATCTACGAGCAGTACTTC
CSASGGGAIYEQYF
>TRBD1|TRBV2|.|TRBJ2-1
TGTGCCAGCAGTGCAGGGGGCATAGGGAATGAGCAGTTCTTC
CASSAGGIGNEQFF
>.|TRBV10-3|.|TRBJ1-5
TGTGCCATCAGTGAAACCGAAGGGGGCAATCAGCCCCAGCATTTT
CAISETEGGNQPQHF
>.|TRBV27|.|TRBJ2-2
TGTGCCAGCAGTTTATTTTACGGGGGGCGCACCGGGGAGCTGTTTTTT
CASSLFYGGRTGELFF
>.|TRBV4-3|once|TRBJ2-3
TGCGCCAGCAGCCAAGTGAGGGGAGGCGCAGATACGCAGTATTTT
CASSQVRGGADTQYF
>.|TRBV13|.|TRBJ2-4
TGTGCCAGCAGCTTAGGTGACAGGGCGGGGAACATTCAGTACTTC
CASSLGDRAGNIQYF
>.|TRBV7-2|.|TRBJ2-2
TGTGCCAGCAGCGCCGGGACACTTGCCGGGGAGCTGTTTTTT
CASSAGTLAGELFF
>TRBD1|TRBV5-1|.|TRBJ1-1
TGCGCCAGCAGCTCGGGACAGGAATGGAAGGCTTTCTTT
CASSSGQEWKAFF
>.|TRBV24-1|.|TRBJ2-5
TGTGCCACCAGTGATCCGACAGACAAACCGGGACAAGCGGAATGTGAGACCCAGTACTTC
CATSDPTDKPGQAECETQYF
>.|TRBV9|.|TRBJ1-5
TGTGCCAGCAGCGTAAGCAGGGCTCCAACTTATCAGCCCCAGCATTTT
CASSVSRAPTYQPQHF
>.|TRBV27|.|TRBJ1-2
TGTGCCAGCAGTTTTACGGGGGGCCGAGGCTACACCTTC
CASSFTGGRGYTF
>.|TRBV2|.|TRBJ1-5
TGTGCCAGCAGCGAAGAGGGAGATCAGCCCCAGCATTTT
CASSEEGDQPQHF
>.|TRBV21-1|.|TRBJ2-7
TGTGCCACCGGGACAAACTCCTACGAGCAGTACTTC
CATGTNSYEQYF
>.|TRBV15|.|TRBJ2-1
TGTGCCACCAGCAGTGGCAGGGGGGATGAGCAGTTCTTC
CATSSGRGDEQFF
>.|TRBV7-9|.|TRBJ1-2
TGTGCCAGCAGCCCTCGACTCGGACAGATTCGGGGTGGCTACACCTTC
CASSPRLGQIRGGYTF
>.|TRBV5-6|.|TRBJ1-2
TGTGCCAGCAGCCCAAACTCGGGCCTAGGGGGTGGCTACACCTTC
CASSPNSGLGGGYTF
>.|TRBV28|.|TRBJ2-3
TGTGCCAGCAGTTTCCCAAAAGATACGCAGTATTTT
CASSFPKDTQYF
>.|TRBV9|.|TRBJ2-2
TGTGCCAGCAGCCTAAATGCCGGGGAGCTGTTTTTT
CASSLNAGELFF
>.|TRBV19|.|TRBJ1-1
TGTGCCAGTCGAGGTACAGGGCTGAACACTGAAGCTTTCTTT
CASRGTGLNTEAFF
>.|TRBV29-1|.|TRBJ2-7
TGCAGCGTTAGGGGGAGCCGAGGAGCCTACGAGCAGTACTTC
CSVRGSRGAYEQYF
>TRBD2|TRBV7-2|.|TRBJ2-1
TGTGCCAGCAGCTCGGGAGGGGACCTTTCCTACAATGAGCAGTTCTTC
CASSSGGDLSYNEQFF
>TRBD1|TRBV7-9|.|TRBJ1-1
TGTGCCAGCAGCTTAGGAAAGACAGGGGTGGACACTGAAGCTTTCTTT
CASSLGKTGVDTEAFF
>.|TRBV2|.|TRBJ2-2
TGTGCCAGCAGTGACCTTTGGAGGGCCCCGAACACCGGGGAGCTGTTTTTT
CASSDLWRAPNTGELFF